Below are 30 T cell receptor beta chains sequenced from a single sample in a study of naive and memory T cell subsets. For these TCRs, the target antigens are not known. Two oligonucleotides, mixed equimolar, formed the beta constant-region primer covering TRBC1 and TRBC2. Nested alpha and beta constant-region primers with the SP2 primer drove four PCR rounds on ligated cDNA. MiXCR, run by TCRdb on the UMI-ligation and nested PCR reads, gives a single entry per CDR3 protein. This sample has roughly 99,000 distinct CDR3 sequences, with about 11% found just once. Study-wide findings and caveats: A few larger clonotypes appeared in naive repertoires, especially CD8, possibly memory cells re-expressing CD45RA.

The sample comprised naive CD4+ T cells from blood. The source is a human donor in good health.

V usage is TRBV20-1 and J usage is TRBJ1-1; unclear D gene. The CDR3 contains 13 residues. V was clipped by 3 bases and J by 4 bases, with 12 bases between them. CDR1 and CDR2 (germline): DFQATT, SNEGSKA (reference sequence). The CDR3, as DNA: TGCAGTGCTAGGGCCAGTGGGTTCACTGAAGCTTTCTTT. Protein sequence: CSARASGFTEAFF.

This clonotype was recorded many times. V and J are TRBV6-5 and TRBJ2-3; 8 bases map to TRBD2. V shed 7 bases, J shed 6 bases, and the junction held 12 bases outside the gene matches. Germline V gene sequence: CDR1 MNHEY, CDR2 SVGAGI. The CDR3 loop spans 15 amino acids. The CDR3 sequence is CASTFLGGALDTQYF. The CDR3 DNA reads TGTGCCAGCACCTTTCTCGGGGGGGCCCTGGATACGCAGTATTTT.

This clonotype was counted a few times. The chain employs TRBV10-3 and TRBJ1-3, with 7 bases that match TRBD1. Germline CDR1 and CDR2: ENHRY and SYGVKD. The CDR3 is made up of 18 amino acids. Trimming at V came to 8 bases and at J to 3 bases, leaving 19 bases not matched to a gene. This chain's CDR3 is CAIGGAGGISSVGNTIYF. In nucleotides, the CDR3 is TGTGCCATCGGAGGTGCAGGGGGGATCTCCAGTGTTGGAAACACCATATATTTT.

The chain has TRBV6-1 and TRBJ2-1, with 10 bases lining up with TRBD2. Germline values: CDR1 MNHNS, CDR2 SASEGT. The CDR3 is made up of 16 amino acids. Trimming cost V 4 bases and J 1 base; bases outside gene matches: 4. CDR3 nucleotides: TGTGCCAGCAGTGGAGGACTAGCGGTATCCTACAATGAGCAGTTCTTC. Residues: CASSGGLAVSYNEQFF.

This clonotype was seen a handful of times. CDR3 in DNA: TGTGCCAGCAGCTCCCAGGAGGCTGAAGCTTTCTTT. It encodes CASSSQEAEAFF. The chain links TRBV7-9 to TRBJ1-1, with D hard to call. The CDR3 length is 12 residues. Germline CDR1 and CDR2: SEHNR and FQNEAQ (reference sequence). Between the trimmed V and J ends, which lost 4 bases and 6 bases, there was a span of 9 bases. Using reference TRBV7-9 and TRBJ1-1 for the parts outside the CDR3, the full variable domain is DTGVSQNPRHKITKRGQNVTFRCDPISEHNRLYWYRQTLGQGPEFLTYFQNEAQLEKSRLLSDRFSAERPKGSFSTLEIQRTEQGDSAMYLCASSSQEAEAFFGQGTRLTVV.

This clonotype was seen at least ten times. The CDR3 DNA reads TGCAGCGTCCTCGCCAGGTTTATTAATGAGCAGTTCTTC. Its protein is CSVLARFINEQFF. The chain employs TRBV29-1 and TRBJ2-1; D call uncertain. The ends were cut back, 6 bases at V and 7 bases at J, with 16 bases in the middle. The CDR3 has 13 amino acids. Germline loops: CDR1 SQVTM, CDR2 ANQGSEA.

In the case of this clonotype: A much larger clone differs by one base, so this may be a read error. The V call is TRBV18, the J call TRBJ1-1; D is uncertain. Trimming pared 6 bases from V and 3 bases from J, leaving 11 bases between. Germline V gene sequence: CDR1 KGHSH, CDR2 LQKENI. This CDR3 has 13 amino acids. The CDR3 DNA reads TGTGCCAGCTCTCTTAGTGGGGACACTGAAGCTTTCTTT. This codes for CASSLSGDTEAFF.

This clonotype appeared many times. This rearrangement joins TRBV21-1 to TRBJ2-4; the D call of TRBD1 is as the table states it, not checked on the DNA. TRBV21-1 is designated a pseudogene. This CDR3 spans 12 amino acids. CDR3 in DNA: TGTGCCAGCAGTGGGTACCAGGACCCTGTCTCCTTC. It translates to CASSGYQDPVSF.

The table lists this clonotype with many counts. The chain is built from TRBV7-2 and TRBJ2-2, with no clear D. This CDR3 is 16 amino acids long. V lost 0 bases and J 6 bases, leaving 14 bases between the germline ends. CDR1 and CDR2 from the germline V gene are SGHTA and FQGNSA. The CDR3 loop is CASSLAIKTDPGELFF. Here the CDR3 DNA reads TGTGCCAGCAGCTTAGCGATCAAGACGGACCCCGGGGAGCTGTTTTTT.

This clonotype was counted ten times or more. The rearrangement uses TRBV29-1 and TRBJ2-1, with D unresolved. V lost 4 bases, J lost 9 bases, and 10 bases lay in between. The length of the CDR3 is 11 residues. CDR1 is SQVTM, CDR2 ANQGSEA, per germline. The CDR3 nucleotides read TGCAGCGTTGTACCCGCGGCTGAGCAGTTCTTC. Its protein product is CSVVPAAEQFF.

This clonotype was detected a few times. The chain carries TRBV12-3 or TRBV12-4 and TRBJ2-2; TRBD1 agrees at 8 bases. This CDR3 comprises 14 residues. Trimming cost V 4 bases and J 4 bases; bases outside gene matches: 2. In DNA form, the CDR3 reads TGTGCCAGCAGTTGGACAGGGATCACCGGGGAGCTGTTTTTT. Translating it yields CASSWTGITGELFF.

This clonotype was counted only a few times. The gene calls are TRBV9 and TRBJ2-3, with 14 positions matching TRBD2. The V and J ends lost 3 bases and 7 bases, in that order; junction bases with no gene match: 7. Germline values: CDR1 SGDLS, CDR2 YYNGEE. This CDR3 has 16 residues. The CDR3: CASSAGLAGGSNTQYF. The CDR3 bases are TGTGCCAGCAGCGCCGGACTAGCGGGAGGATCAAATACGCAGTATTTT. Full variable domain (missing parts from reference TRBV9 and TRBJ2-3): DSGVTQTPKHLITATGQRVTLRCSPRSGDLSVYWYQQSLDQGLQFLIQYYNGEERAKGNILERFSAQQFPDLHSELNLSSLELGDSALYFCASSAGLAGGSNTQYFGPGTRLTVL.

This clonotype was observed a handful of times. V gene TRBV20-1 combines with J gene TRBJ2-1; perhaps TRBD1 as D (5 bases). Trimming cost V 1 base and J 3 bases, with 13 bases left between them. The CDR3 spans 15 residues. The germline CDR1 and CDR2 sequences are DFQATT and SNEGSKA (reference sequence). Here the CDR3 DNA reads TGCAGTGCTAGAGTATGGCAGGGCGACTACAATGAGCAGTTCTTC. This sequence encodes CSARVWQGDYNEQFF.

The table lists this clonotype with many counts. The chain joins TRBV6-5 to TRBJ2-1; unclear D gene. Trimming took 6 bases from V and 2 from J, leaving 8 bases between them. Looked up from germline, CDR1 is MNHEY and CDR2 is SVGAGI. This CDR3 is built from 13 residues. The CDR3 bases are TGTGCCAGCAGAGAGTCACCCTACAATGAGCAGTTCTTC. Its translation: CASRESPYNEQFF.

At least ten counts were recorded for this clonotype. The chain employs TRBV30 and TRBJ2-1, with 13 bases fitting TRBD2. CDR1 and CDR2 (germline): GTSNPN, SVGIG (reference sequence). Trimming cost V 2 bases and J 6 bases; bases outside gene matches: 4. CDR3 size: 15 residues. CDR3 nucleotide sequence: TGTGCCTGGAGTAGGACTAGCGGGAGAGGCAATGAGCAGTTCTTC. As protein: CAWSRTSGRGNEQFF.

This clonotype was counted between two and nine times. The chain employs TRBV12-3 or TRBV12-4 and TRBJ2-7, with 11 bases identical to TRBD2. V was pared by 0 bases and J by 1 base, with 5 bases of the junction left unmatched. The CDR3 contains 17 residues. CDR3 sequence: CASSLALAGALSYEQYF. CDR3 coding DNA: TGTGCCAGCAGTTTAGCACTAGCGGGAGCTTTGTCCTACGAGCAGTACTTC.

This clonotype was counted a few times. The chain combines TRBV12-3 or TRBV12-4 with TRBJ2-2; tentative D call: TRBD1 (6 bases). The CDR3 sequence is 11 residues long. V was clipped by 5 bases and J by 9 bases, with 7 bases between them. Here the CDR3 DNA reads TGTGCCAGCAGTCGGGACAGGGAGCTGTTTTTT. Translating it yields CASSRDRELFF.

This clonotype was counted only a few times. The rearrangement links TRBV9 to TRBJ1-3, with no clear D. The germline V gene has CDR1 SGDLS and CDR2 YYNGEE. CDR3 length: 16 amino acids. The V and J ends lost 0 bases and 0 bases respectively, with 10 bases between them. CDR3 region: CASSVAVGLSGNTIYF. CDR3 bases: TGTGCCAGCAGCGTAGCTGTAGGGCTCTCTGGAAACACCATATATTTT.

This clonotype has just a few counts. CDR3 nucleotide sequence: TGTGCCAGCAGCTTGATACAGGGTTACGAGCAGTACTTC. Its protein is CASSLIQGYEQYF. The chain has TRBV7-2 and TRBJ2-7, with a weak D call TRBD1 (6 bases). V was trimmed by 3 bases and J by 4 bases, leaving 10 bases between them. This CDR3 contains 13 residues. The germline V gene has CDR1 SGHTA and CDR2 FQGNSA.

The chain uses TRBV28 and TRBJ2-3; 7 bases map to TRBD2. CDR3 length: 13 residues. Looked up from germline, CDR1 is MDHEN and CDR2 is SYDVKM. With V trimmed by 6 bases and J by 4 bases, 4 bases remained unmatched. For the CDR3, the DNA is TGTGCCAGCAGCCACGGGGGGTCAGATACGCAGTATTTT. Translated, it gives CASSHGGSDTQYF.

This CDR3 is CASSSLQGNTEAFF. In DNA form, the CDR3 reads TGTGCCAGCAGTTCATTACAGGGGAACACTGAAGCTTTCTTT. V gene TRBV12-3 or TRBV12-4 combines with J gene TRBJ1-1; D might be TRBD1 (6 bases). V was cut by 4 bases and J by 1 base, with 10 bases left in between. The CDR3 loop spans 14 amino acids.

This clonotype was observed many times. The J gene is TRBJ2-5, the V gene TRBV20-1; weak D call: TRBD1 (5 bases). CDR1 and CDR2 from the germline V gene are DFQATT and SNEGSKA (reference sequence). This CDR3 has 15 residues. V was shortened by 6 bases and J by 7 bases, with 24 bases between the two germline ends. The CDR3 bases are TGCAGTGCCGCCGGGCAGGGCTCTTTCCTTGGGACCCAGTACTTC. Protein sequence: CSAAGQGSFLGTQYF.

The sample holds a few counts of this clonotype. CDR3 nucleotides: TGTGCCAGCAGTTACTCAACGTATAGGCTCGGCTCCTACGAGCAGTACTTC. It is translated as CASSYSTYRLGSYEQYF. The chain recombines TRBV6-2 or TRBV6-3 with TRBJ2-7; no definite D call. The CDR3 is 17 amino acids. Germline CDR1 is MNHEY and CDR2 is SVGEGT. The ends were cut back, 0 bases at V and 0 bases at J, with 15 bases in the middle.

This clonotype was counted ten times or more. V is TRBV29-1 and J is TRBJ1-1; D ambiguous. Germline CDR1 reads SQVTM; CDR2 reads ANQGSEA. There are 11 residues in the CDR3. Trimming cost V 5 bases and J 1 base, with 5 bases left between them. The CDR3 sequence is CSVRRNTEAFF. The CDR3 DNA reads as TGCAGCGTTCGTCGGAACACTGAAGCTTTCTTT.

J is TRBJ1-3 and V is TRBV4-3; D ambiguous. Germline-derived CDR1 and CDR2 are LGHNA and YSLEER. V shed 4 bases and J shed 0 bases, with 7 bases lying between them. The CDR3 has 14 amino acids. CDR3 bases: TGCGCCAGCAGCCCGAAAGTCTCTGGAAACACCATATATTTT. Translated: CASSPKVSGNTIYF.

There are a few counts of this clonotype. The J gene is TRBJ2-1, the V gene TRBV5-1; TRBD1 matches at 8 bases. CDR1 is SGHRS and CDR2 is YFSETQ in the germline V gene. J was trimmed by 2 bases and V by 4 bases; bases with no gene match: 5. This CDR3 spans 15 amino acids. CDR3 residues: CASSPGQGPYNEQFF. CDR3 nucleotide sequence: TGCGCCAGCAGCCCCGGACAGGGTCCCTACAATGAGCAGTTCTTC.

This chain joins TRBV24-1 and TRBJ1-2; no clear D gene. Per germline, CDR1 KGHDR and CDR2 SFDVKD. V dropped 0 bases and J dropped 5 bases, with 18 bases sitting between them. This CDR3 comprises 17 residues. CDR3 residues: CATSDLRPDGSVYGYTF. In DNA form, the CDR3 reads TGTGCCACCAGTGATTTGAGGCCCGACGGCTCGGTATATGGCTACACCTTC.

This clonotype was picked up a small number of times. The chain is built from TRBV20-1 and TRBJ2-7; TRBD1 or TRBD2 may be the D gene (5 bases each). The germline V and J ends were trimmed by 7 bases and 3 bases, with 19 bases remaining between them. Germline CDR1 DFQATT, CDR2 SNEGSKA (reference sequence). CDR3 size: 14 residues. The CDR3 coding sequence is TGCAGTGTCCCTCGGGACCCCATCCTCTACGAGCAGTACTTC. It encodes CSVPRDPILYEQYF.

This chain uses TRBV11-3 with TRBJ1-2; D is ambiguous. The germline V gene encodes CDR1 SGHNT and CDR2 YENEEA. This CDR3 has 15 amino acids. With 1 base removed from V and 3 bases from J, the gap between germline ends came to 12 bases. The CDR3 is CASSLVEGADYGYTF. CDR3 DNA: TGTGCCAGCAGCTTAGTGGAGGGCGCGGACTATGGCTACACCTTC.

This clonotype came up a few times. The chain uses TRBV20-1 and TRBJ2-7; D is tentatively TRBD1 or TRBD2 (5 bases each). V gave up 2 bases and J gave up 2 bases, with 22 bases separating them. This CDR3 comprises 17 residues. The germline V gene has CDR1 DFQATT and CDR2 SNEGSKA (reference sequence). The DNA for the CDR3 is TGCAGTGCTAGAAATTCCGCTCCCGGGACGGCCACCTACGAGCAGTACTTC. It specifies CSARNSAPGTATYEQYF.